These T cell receptor beta chains were read from a single sample in a study of beta chain features in type 1 diabetes. Produced via immunoSEQ multiplex PCR; TCRdb's table is partial and in-frame only. This sample yields about 290,000 clones, of which about 8.5% are seen a single time; more than 0.8% belongs to the top ten. The sequenced material came from central memory CD4+ T cells from blood. These receptors were obtained from a woman between 18 and 30 years old in good health. CDR3s include the opening cysteine and the closing phenylalanine or tryptophan. D genes are given only for firm matches. Some rows have no size entry. The others give once, few or many, or a class for an expanded clone.

clone_size,d_call,v_call,j_call,cdr3_nt,cdr3_aa
few,TRBD2,TRBV5-1,TRBJ2-1,TGCGCCAGCAGCCAAATAGCGGGGTTGGCTTACAATGAGCAGTTCTTC,CASSQIAGLAYNEQFF
many,TRBD2,TRBV6-5,TRBJ2-4,TGTGCCACCCGACTCCGGCGGGAGGTTGGCATTCAGTACTTC,CATRLRREVGIQYF
NA,TRBD1,TRBV19,TRBJ1-3,TGTGCCAGTAACGACAGGGGTCGGAGAAGCACCATATATTTT,CASNDRGRRSTIYF
NA,NA,TRBV28,TRBJ2-7,TGTGCCAGCACCGTAGACGGTTACGAGCAGTACTTC,CASTVDGYEQYF
NA,TRBD2,TRBV5-5,TRBJ2-5,TGTGCCAGCAGCTCGCAAAGCGGGACCCAAGAGACCCAGTACTTC,CASSSQSGTQETQYF
few,NA,TRBV7-9,TRBJ1-1,TGTGCCAGCAGCCAAACAGGGTTTACTGAAGCTTTCTTT,CASSQTGFTEAFF
few,NA,TRBV4-1,TRBJ2-5,TGCGCCAGCAGCCAAGAGGTGGTGGGGGCCTGGGAGACCCAGTACTTC,CASSQEVVGAWETQYF
NA,NA,TRBV5-4,TRBJ2-5,TGTGCCAGCAGCTTTGCGGGAAGGGAGACCCAGTACTTC,CASSFAGRETQYF
NA,TRBD1,TRBV7-2,TRBJ2-5,TGTGCCAGCATAAGGGCCGGGACAGGGGGTCTCTGGTACTTC,CASIRAGTGGLWYF
many,TRBD1,TRBV30,TRBJ1-1,TGTGCCTGGAGTGTACTCCACAGGGGGAACACTGAAGCTTTCTTT,CAWSVLHRGNTEAFF
NA,TRBD1,TRBV5-4,TRBJ2-5,TGTGCCAGCAGCCTAGGGGGCGCGGGCCAAGAGACCCAGTACTTC,CASSLGGAGQETQYF
few,NA,TRBV10-3,TRBJ2-2,TGTGCCATCAGTGAGACCCAGAGTACCGGGGAGCTGTTTTTT,CAISETQSTGELFF
NA,NA,TRBV28,TRBJ2-1,TGTGCCAGCAGTTTATTTAAAAATGAGCAGTTCTTC,CASSLFKNEQFF
NA,NA,TRBV5-1,TRBJ2-5,TGCGCCAGCAGCTTAATAGCGGAGGAAGAGACCCAGTACTTC,CASSLIAEEETQYF
NA,NA,TRBV7-2,TRBJ2-1,TGTGCCAGCAGCCCGGCCTTAACCACAAACAATGAGCAGTTCTTC,CASSPALTTNNEQFF
NA,TRBD2,TRBV5-4,TRBJ2-3,TGCGCCAGCAGCCGAGGACTAGCGGGGGTCACAGATACGCAGTATTTT,CASSRGLAGVTDTQYF
NA,NA,TRBV12-5,TRBJ1-4,TGTGCTAGTGGTAATCAGGGTGGTGGAAAACTGTTTTTT,CASGNQGGGKLFF
NA,NA,TRBV7-3,TRBJ2-2,TGTGCCAGCAGCTTATACGCAACTGGGGAGCTGTTTTTT,CASSLYATGELFF
NA,TRBD2,TRBV4-3,TRBJ2-1,TGCGCCAGCAGCCCAGGGGCCGGGACTAGCGGCTACAATGAGCAGTTCTTC,CASSPGAGTSGYNEQFF
few,TRBD1,TRBV15,TRBJ1-5,TGTGCCACCAGCAGAGTTACAGGGGTCACTTATAGCAATCAGCCCCAGCATTTT,CATSRVTGVTYSNQPQHF
NA,NA,TRBV30,TRBJ2-3,TGTGCCTGGAGTCCCCACCGGGTAGGAGTTTCGGGCACAGATACGCAGTATTTT,CAWSPHRVGVSGTDTQYF
few,TRBD2,TRBV5-6,TRBJ2-7,TGTGCCAGCAGCCCCAAGACTAGCCGCTCCTACGAGCAGTACTTC,CASSPKTSRSYEQYF
NA,TRBD2,TRBV7-8,TRBJ2-5,TGTGCCAGCAGCCCCGCTGGGGGACTAACAAAAGAGACCCAGTACTTC,CASSPAGGLTKETQYF
few,NA,TRBV6-5,TRBJ1-6,TGTGCCAGCAGACTACGGCCCCTCGGTAATTCACCCCTCCACTTT,CASRLRPLGNSPLHF
few,NA,TRBV7-3,TRBJ2-3,TGTGCCAGCAGCTTTGGGGTCCGGACCCAAACAGATACGCAGTATTTT,CASSFGVRTQTDTQYF
few,TRBD1,TRBV6-1,TRBJ2-1,TGTGCCAGCAGTGTTTACTGGACAGGGGGTGATAATGAGCAGTTCTTC,CASSVYWTGGDNEQFF
many,TRBD1,TRBV27,TRBJ2-1,TGTGCCAGCAGCCCGGGACAGGGTATTTTCAATGAGCAGTTCTTC,CASSPGQGIFNEQFF
few,NA,TRBV4-2,TRBJ1-2,TGTGCCAGCAGCCAAGATCCGAGACATAATCCTGCCGGTGGCTACACCTTC,CASSQDPRHNPAGGYTF
NA,NA,TRBV5-1,TRBJ2-7,TGCGCCAGCACCCAGGGGCCACCCTCCTACGAGCAGTACTTC,CASTQGPPSYEQYF
few,TRBD1,TRBV6-1,TRBJ2-4,TGTGCCAGCAGTGTTGGGGACAGTCTAAACATTCAGTACTTC,CASSVGDSLNIQYF
many,NA,TRBV15,TRBJ2-1,TGTGCCACCAGCCCTCGGTTCTCGGAGCAGTTCTTC,CATSPRFSEQFF
few,NA,TRBV29-1,TRBJ2-3,TGCAGCGTTGATGGAGGGGCGGCAGATACGCAGTATTTT,CSVDGGAADTQYF
many,NA,TRBV7-9,TRBJ1-1,TGTGCCAGCAGCTTAGCGCGAGGGGTAGCGGTGAACACTGAAGCTTTCTTT,CASSLARGVAVNTEAFF
once,NA,TRBV11-3,TRBJ2-5,TGTGCCAGCAGCTTAAGTCCCGCCGTGCAATACTTC,CASSLSPAVQYF
few,NA,TRBV4-2,TRBJ1-4,TGTGCCAGCAGCCAAGAACCCACAGGGTTTGATGAAAAACTGTTTTTT,CASSQEPTGFDEKLFF
NA,NA,TRBV5-6,TRBJ1-1,TGTGCCACCGGAATGGGCACTGAAGCTTTCTTT,CATGMGTEAFF
NA,NA,TRBV5-1,TRBJ1-2,TGCGCCAGCAGCTTGGTTGCGAAGGTCGGAGATGGCTACACCTTC,CASSLVAKVGDGYTF
few,NA,TRBV25-1,TRBJ2-3,TGTGCCAGCAGCCCCGGATGGGGGGAAGATACGCAGTATTTT,CASSPGWGEDTQYF
NA,NA,TRBV5-6,TRBJ2-5,TGTGCCAGCAGCTTGACCTCAGCGGTGTACCAAGAGACCCAGTACTTC,CASSLTSAVYQETQYF
NA,NA,TRBV5-1,TRBJ2-7,TGCGCCAGCAGCAAGGGCCTCGATGGACACGAGCAGTACTTC,CASSKGLDGHEQYF
NA,NA,TRBV19,TRBJ1-6,TGTGCCAGTACCAACCCCAGGGGAAACTATAATTCACCCCTCCACTTT,CASTNPRGNYNSPLHF
NA,TRBD2,TRBV4-2,TRBJ2-7,TGTGCCAGCAGCCAAGGTGTAGAAGCGGGGGCCTACGAGCAGTACTTC,CASSQGVEAGAYEQYF
many,NA,TRBV5-4,TRBJ2-1,TGTGCCAGCAGCCCAAGGGGGGGACAGTTGGATGAGCAGTTCTTC,CASSPRGGQLDEQFF
NA,TRBD1,TRBV6-5,TRBJ1-1,TGTGCCAGCAGGATCACAGGGGTGGGGTTCACTGAAGCTTTCTTT,CASRITGVGFTEAFF
few,NA,TRBV5-1,TRBJ1-2,TGCGCCAGCAGCTTGGATTTAGGCTATGGCTACACCTTC,CASSLDLGYGYTF
many,TRBD2,TRBV5-5,TRBJ2-1,TGTGCCAGCAGCTTAACTACCGGGACTAGGACTGAGCAGTTCTTC,CASSLTTGTRTEQFF
few,NA,TRBV2,TRBJ2-5,TGTGCCAGCAGTCGACAGACGCCATTAGAGACCCAGTACTTC,CASSRQTPLETQYF
few,NA,TRBV11-2,TRBJ2-3,TGTGCCAGCAGCCACCGGCGGGGAGCTGTAGATACGCAGTATTTT,CASSHRRGAVDTQYF
NA,NA,TRBV6-6,TRBJ1-1,TGTGCCAGCAATAGGGGAGTGAACACTGAAGCTTTCTTT,CASNRGVNTEAFF
many,TRBD2,TRBV10-3,TRBJ2-5,TGTGCCATCAGTGCGGGACTAGCGGCGGAGACCCAGTACTTC,CAISAGLAAETQYF
NA,TRBD1,TRBV10-2,TRBJ2-6,TGCGCCAGCCGGGACAGTTCCTCTGGGGCCAACGTCCTGACTTTC,CASRDSSSGANVLTF
few,NA,TRBV7-8,TRBJ2-7,TGTGCCAGCAGCCTGGACACATCCACCTACGAGCAGTACTTC,CASSLDTSTYEQYF
many,NA,TRBV30,TRBJ2-5,TGTGCCTGGGCCAACGGGGAGACCCAGTACTTC,CAWANGETQYF
NA,NA,TRBV7-6,TRBJ2-7,TGTGCCAGCAGCTTAGCCCTGAACGAGCAGTACTTC,CASSLALNEQYF
few,NA,TRBV9,TRBJ1-2,TGTGCCAGCAGCCCGCTAAAAAATAACTATGGCTACACCTTC,CASSPLKNNYGYTF
few,NA,TRBV11-2,TRBJ2-3,TGTGCCAGCACCCTAGATGGTAACACAGATACGCAGTATTTT,CASTLDGNTDTQYF
few,TRBD1,TRBV7-2,TRBJ1-2,TGTGCCAGCACCATGACAGGGGTAAACTATGGCTACACCTTC,CASTMTGVNYGYTF
few,TRBD2,TRBV7-3,TRBJ2-1,TGTGCCAGCAGCTTAGATGCGGGAGGTCCTGGTGAGCAGTTCTTC,CASSLDAGGPGEQFF
few,NA,TRBV7-2,TRBJ2-1,TGTGCCAGCAGCCAGCCCCGGGATGAGCAGTTCTTC,CASSQPRDEQFF
few,NA,TRBV5-5,TRBJ1-5,TGTGCCAGCAGCTTGGGGGGTGGCGATCAGCCCCAGCATTTT,CASSLGGGDQPQHF